The next 29 T cell receptor beta chains were all read from a single sample in a study of shared clonotypes between healthy human individuals. Data came from immunoSEQ multiplex PCR; TCRdb stores just in-frame clones and leaves some out. The sample shows approximately 330,000 clones, more than 60% of them seen only once. The specimen was memory CD4+ T cells sorted from blood. Subset reported: CD45RA-negative fraction. The receptors originated from a man in his thirties or forties in good health.

This clone has more than one count but fewer than ten. The chain joins TRBV4-1 to TRBJ2-2, with TRBD2 matching 7 bases. This CDR3 spans 15 amino acids. Trimming at V came to 1 base and at J to 3 bases, leaving 2 bases not matched to a gene. Germline V gene lookup returns CDR1 MGHRA and CDR2 YSYEKL. CDR3 in amino acids: CASSQGLADTGELFF. CDR3 DNA: TGCGCCAGCAGCCAAGGCCTAGCGGACACCGGGGAGCTGTTTTTT.

The chain couples TRBV5-1 to TRBJ1-5; D ambiguous. The CDR3 covers 13 residues. V was pared by 4 bases and J by 3 bases, with 8 bases between. CDR1 and CDR2 from the germline V gene are SGHRS and YFSETQ. CDR3 DNA sequence: TGCGCCAGCAGCCCGGAACCCAATCAGCCCCAGCATTTT. As protein: CASSPEPNQPQHF.

The V call is TRBV5-4, the J call TRBJ2-2; the D gene could be TRBD1 or TRBD2 (5 bases each). Germline CDR1 reads SGHNT; CDR2 reads YYREEE (reference sequence). The CDR3 loop spans 16 amino acids. Trimming stripped 1 base from V and 6 bases from J, with 16 bases between. CDR3 DNA: TGTGCCAGCAGCTTGATGGGACCCATTTTGGCCGGGGAGCTGTTTTTT. This translates into CASSLMGPILAGELFF.

The sample holds many counts of this clone. The V gene is TRBV2, the J gene TRBJ2-7; no reliable D call. The CDR3 is 12 residues long. Trimming took off 1 base at V and 5 bases at J, with 6 bases between the two ends. CDR1 and CDR2 (germline): SNHLY, FYNNEI. In DNA, the CDR3 is TGTGCCAGCAGTGAAGTATTCGACGAGCAGTACTTC. This sequence encodes CASSEVFDEQYF.

The chain is built from TRBV4-1 and TRBJ1-4; D is uncertain. The CDR3 sequence is 17 residues long. V shed 0 bases and J shed 7 bases, with 18 bases lying between them. Germline V gives CDR1 MGHRA, CDR2 YSYEKL. The CDR3 loop reads CASSQEEGRSAFEKLFF. CDR3 in DNA: TGCGCCAGCAGCCAAGAGGAGGGTAGGAGCGCCTTTGAAAAACTGTTTTTT.

The chain carries TRBV28 and TRBJ1-2; no definite D call. V lost 4 bases to trimming and J lost 2 bases, with 14 bases between them. The CDR3 length is 15 residues. Germline CDR1 and CDR2: MDHEN and SYDVKM. The DNA for the CDR3 is TGTGCCAGCAGTTGGCTCAATTCCCGCAACTATGGCTACACCTTC. Translating gives CASSWLNSRNYGYTF.

The chain has TRBV27 and TRBJ2-3; possible D gene TRBD2, 6 bases. Germline CDR1 and CDR2: MNHEY and SMNVEV (reference sequence). The CDR3 contains 17 residues. V lost 2 bases, J lost 0 bases, and 15 bases lay in between. Here the CDR3 DNA reads TGTGCCAGCAGTTTAAGTCTTGCGGGACTGAGCACAGATACGCAGTATTTT. Translated: CASSLSLAGLSTDTQYF.

This chain's CDR3 is CASSEKGAGFQETQYF. In nucleotides, the CDR3 is TGCGCCAGCAGTGAGAAGGGGGCAGGGTTTCAAGAGACCCAGTACTTC. The chain couples TRBV10-1 to TRBJ2-5; 7 bases match TRBD1. Germline values: CDR1 WNHNN, CDR2 SYGVQD (reference sequence). The CDR3 covers 16 residues. Trimming took 2 bases from V and 2 from J; bases not matched to a gene: 8.

This clone was recorded at least ten times. This sample also contains other DNA sequences that code for the same CDR3. This chain links TRBV18 with TRBJ1-3; D is unresolved. The germline V gene has CDR1 KGHSH and CDR2 LQKENI. V lost 3 bases to trimming and J lost 4 bases, with 7 bases between them. The length of the CDR3 is 13 residues. CDR3 nucleotides: TGTGCCAGCTCACCGGGAAGCGGAAACACCATATATTTT. It codes for CASSPGSGNTIYF.

The gene calls are TRBV7-2 and TRBJ2-5; D call uncertain. CDR1 and CDR2 from the germline V gene are SGHTA and FQGNSA. CDR3 length: 12 amino acids. Trimming cost V 4 bases and J 5 bases, with 8 bases left between them. The CDR3 bases are TGTGCCAGCAGCTCGGAGTCTGAGACCCAGTACTTC. Translating gives CASSSESETQYF.

The gene calls are TRBV27 and TRBJ2-7, with a possible D match to TRBD1 (5 bases). The CDR3 spans 13 residues. Germline V gene data show CDR1 as MNHEY and CDR2 as SMNVEV (reference sequence). V dropped 0 bases and J dropped 6 bases, with 9 bases sitting between them. The chain's CDR3 is CASSLSNRPEQYF. The CDR3 region has the DNA TGTGCCAGCAGTTTATCGAACAGGCCCGAGCAGTACTTC.

The genes are TRBV7-9 and TRBJ2-5; 9 bases align to TRBD1. CDR1 and CDR2 (germline): SEHNR, FQNEAQ (reference sequence). V was clipped by 5 bases and J by 5 bases; unmatched bases: 3. This CDR3 is built from 13 residues. The CDR3 DNA follows: TGTGCCAGCAGCCAACAGGGGGCCGAGACCCAGTACTTC. As protein: CASSQQGAETQYF.

The chain links TRBV9 to TRBJ2-2; 10 bases line up with TRBD2. This CDR3 contains 16 residues. V was pared by 0 bases and J by 5 bases, with 4 bases of the junction left unmatched. Germline loops: CDR1 SGDLS, CDR2 YYNGEE. The CDR3: CASSVVASGSTGELFF. The CDR3 bases are TGTGCCAGCAGCGTAGTGGCTAGCGGGAGTACCGGGGAGCTGTTTTTT.

This clone was detected only once. V and J are TRBV19 and TRBJ2-1; D is undetermined. V was trimmed by 3 bases and J by 3 bases, leaving 9 bases between them. CDR1 is LNHDA, CDR2 SQIVND, per germline (reference sequence). This CDR3 is built from 14 residues. The CDR3 bases are TGTGCCAGTAGTATTGGAAGACACTACAATGAGCAGTTCTTC. It specifies CASSIGRHYNEQFF.

This rearrangement joins TRBV28 to TRBJ1-4; 8 bases agree with TRBD1. This CDR3 contains 14 residues. Germline V lookup: CDR1 MDHEN, CDR2 SYDVKM. The J segment lost 7 bases and the V segment lost 7 bases, leaving 8 bases of the junction unmatched. The CDR3 reads CASNTGQVTEKLFF. In DNA form, the CDR3 reads TGTGCCAGCAATACGGGACAGGTTACTGAAAAACTGTTTTTT.

The CDR3 sequence is CSVGTYTTDTQYF. The CDR3 DNA is TGCAGCGTCGGGACTTACACCACAGATACGCAGTATTTT. The rearrangement uses TRBV29-1 and TRBJ2-3; D perhaps matches TRBD2 (6 bases). CDR3 length equals 13 residues. Germline loops: CDR1 SQVTM, CDR2 ANQGSEA. Trimming removed 6 bases at V and 2 bases at J, with 12 bases between.

This clone was detected a few times. The rearrangement joins TRBV6-1 to TRBJ1-2; D is possibly TRBD1 (5 bases). Germline CDR1 and CDR2: MNHNS and SASEGT. V was clipped by 4 bases and J by 11 bases, with 11 bases between them. CDR3 length: 11 residues. The CDR3 here is CASSAGAIYTF. The CDR3, as DNA: TGTGCCAGCAGTGCTGGGGCCATTTACACCTTC.

J is TRBJ2-2 and V is TRBV2, with TRBD2 as a possible D gene (5 bases). V was cut by 7 bases and J by 5 bases, with 14 bases left in between. The CDR3 covers 14 residues. CDR1 is SNHLY, CDR2 FYNNEI, per germline. This CDR3 is CASTPGLGTGELFF. CDR3 sequence (DNA): TGTGCCAGCACCCCGGGATTAGGGACCGGGGAGCTGTTTTTT.

This clone was counted once. The chain carries TRBV29-1 and TRBJ2-7; 9 positions match TRBD2. V shed 6 bases, J shed 2 bases, and the junction held 2 bases outside the gene matches. Germline V gene data show CDR1 as SQVTM and CDR2 as ANQGSEA. The CDR3 sequence is 12 residues long. CDR3 loop: CSVASGAYEQYF. The DNA of the CDR3 is TGCAGCGTGGCTAGCGGGGCCTACGAGCAGTACTTC.

The chain is built from TRBV7-9 and TRBJ2-1, with D tentatively TRBD1 or TRBD2 (5 bases each). Looked up from germline, CDR1 is SEHNR and CDR2 is FQNEAQ (reference sequence). Between the trimmed V and J ends, which lost 5 bases and 0 bases, there was a span of 11 bases. The length of the CDR3 is 15 residues. The CDR3 DNA follows: TGTGCCAGCAGCGGGACCTACAGCTCCTACAATGAGCAGTTCTTC. It codes for CASSGTYSSYNEQFF.

V usage is TRBV5-6 and J usage is TRBJ1-1; no clear D. Trimming left V 4 bases short and J 5 bases short, with 15 bases between. This CDR3 is 14 amino acids long. Per germline, CDR1 SGHDT and CDR2 YYEEEE. The CDR3 loop is CASSLLTQGTEAFF. In DNA form, the CDR3 reads TGTGCCAGCAGCCTCTTGACTCAAGGAACTGAAGCTTTCTTT. Drawing the rest from reference TRBV5-6 and TRBJ1-1, the complete variable domain is DAGVTQSPTHLIKTRGQQVTLRCSPKSGHDTVSWYQQALGQGPQFIFQYYEEEERQRGNFPDRFSGHQFPNYSSELNVNALLLGDSALYLCASSLLTQGTEAFFGQGTRLTVV.

For this clone: An end of the junction differs from the germline gene, which may be a read error. The same CDR3 is also encoded by other DNA sequences in this sample. The V and J genes are TRBV7-7 and TRBJ1-1, with no clear D. Looked up from germline, CDR1 is SSHAT and CDR2 is FNYEAQ (reference sequence). This CDR3 is 13 amino acids long. The CDR3 loop reads CASSTSLGTEAFF. CDR3 nucleotides: TGTGCTAGCAGCACCTCCCTCGGCACCGAAGCTTTCTTT.

This clone turned up a few times. The chain combines TRBV4-3 with TRBJ2-7; D is ambiguous. The CDR3 is 17 amino acids. V lost 0 bases to trimming and J lost 3 bases, with 18 bases between them. Germline V gene data show CDR1 as LGHNA and CDR2 as YSLEER. In DNA, the CDR3 is TGCGCCAGCAGCCAAGAGACTGCGACCCAGATTAGCTACGAGCAGTACTTC. Protein product: CASSQETATQISYEQYF.

The chain links TRBV9 to TRBJ2-2; D ambiguous. Germline lookup yields CDR1 SGDLS and CDR2 YYNGEE. The CDR3 is 15 amino acids. Trimming took off 0 bases at V and 3 bases at J, with 9 bases between the two ends. This CDR3 is CASSVESPYTGELFF. CDR3 nucleotide sequence: TGTGCCAGCAGCGTAGAGTCACCTTACACCGGGGAGCTGTTTTTT.

This clone showed up just a few times. This sequence joins TRBV6-1 and TRBJ2-7; TRBD1 is a possible D gene (5 bases). The CDR3 has 12 amino acids. Trimming cost V 8 bases and J 0 bases, with 8 bases left between them. Looked up from germline, CDR1 is MNHNS and CDR2 is SASEGT. The DNA of the CDR3 is TGTGCCAGCGACAGAAACTCCTACGAGCAGTACTTC. Amino acid sequence: CASDRNSYEQYF.

The chain links TRBV4-1 to TRBJ1-1; 8 bases are shared with TRBD1. CDR1 MGHRA and CDR2 YSYEKL come from the germline V gene. The CDR3 runs 15 residues. Trimming at V came to 1 base and at J to 2 bases, leaving 3 bases not matched to a gene. Here the CDR3 DNA reads TGCGCCAGCAGCCAAGGTGGACAGGGAAACACTGAAGCTTTCTTT. Translation gives CASSQGGQGNTEAFF.

The sample holds one count of this clone. The genes are TRBV5-4 and TRBJ2-7; 8 positions match TRBD2. CDR3 length: 15 amino acids. CDR1 and CDR2 from the germline V gene are SGHNT and YYREEE (reference sequence). With V trimmed by 0 bases and J by 5 bases, 7 bases remained unmatched. The CDR3 reads CASSLDSGRMNEQYF. CDR3 nucleotide sequence: TGTGCCAGCAGCTTGGACAGCGGGAGAATGAACGAGCAGTACTTC.

This clone was seen just once. V usage is TRBV5-1 and J usage is TRBJ2-1; the match to TRBD2 covers 13 bases. V shed 0 bases and J 8 bases; nucleotides not matched to a gene: 5. The germline V gene has CDR1 SGHRS and CDR2 YFSETQ. There are 16 residues in the CDR3. CDR3 sequence reads: CASSLALLAGGDEQFF. The CDR3 DNA is TGCGCCAGCAGCTTGGCCTTACTAGCGGGAGGGGATGAGCAGTTCTTC.

V and J are TRBV29-1 and TRBJ2-3, with TRBD1 identical over 10 bases. This CDR3 contains 14 residues. The V and J ends lost 4 bases and 4 bases, in that order; junction bases with no gene match: 5. The germline V gene has CDR1 SQVTM and CDR2 ANQGSEA. DNA of the CDR3: TGCAGCGTTGTCCAGGACAGGGGGGCAGATACGCAGTATTTT. It specifies CSVVQDRGADTQYF.